Listed below are T cell receptor beta chains from one sample, sequenced in a study of blood T cell repertoires in COVID-19. This table comes from immunoSEQ multiplex PCR, and its TCRdb copy is limited to in-frame clones, with some not included. The sample yields just under 65,000 clones, 60% to 85% seen once. The sequencing input was peripheral blood. The source of these receptors is an elderly woman with acute or convalescent COVID-19. The CDR3 runs from the conserved cysteine through the conserved F or W. Each record gives: V gene, J gene, D gene, clone size, CDR3 DNA, CDR3 protein. The D gene is left open where the match is weak. The size entry is marked missing in some rows and otherwise reads once, few, many or a size class.

V: TRBV5-6
J: TRBJ2-3
D: -
size: -
DNA: TGTGCCAGCAGACACTCCACGGGTACAGATACGCAGTATTTT
CDR3: CASRHSTGTDTQYF

V: TRBV29-1
J: TRBJ1-1
D: -
size: -
DNA: TGCAGCGCAGCGGCGGGCACCAACACTGAAGCTTTCTTT
CDR3: CSAAAGTNTEAFF

V: TRBV5-4
J: TRBJ2-5
D: -
size: -
DNA: TGTGCCAGCAGCTTGGGCGGTCAGGGCCAAGAGACCCAGTACTTC
CDR3: CASSLGGQGQETQYF

V: TRBV27
J: TRBJ1-2
D: TRBD1
size: -
DNA: TGTGCCAGCAGTAGTAGAACAGGGGTTTATGGCTACACCTTC
CDR3: CASSSRTGVYGYTF

V: TRBV28
J: TRBJ2-3
D: -
size: -
DNA: TGTGCCAGCAGTTTGGGCGTTAGCACAGATACGCAGTATTTT
CDR3: CASSLGVSTDTQYF

V: TRBV19
J: TRBJ1-1
D: -
size: -
DNA: TGTGCCAGTAGTCTGTCGAACACTGAAGCTTTCTTT
CDR3: CASSLSNTEAFF

V: TRBV28
J: TRBJ1-4
D: -
size: -
DNA: TGTGCCAGCAGTTTAGAACAGGGTTTCGAAAAACTGTTTTTT
CDR3: CASSLEQGFEKLFF

V: TRBV5-4
J: TRBJ2-3
D: -
size: -
DNA: TGTGCCAGCAGCTTGGGACCGGGCGGGAGCACAGATACGCAGTATTTT
CDR3: CASSLGPGGSTDTQYF

V: TRBV29-1
J: TRBJ1-3
D: -
size: -
DNA: TGCAGCGTTGTCCCGGTCCACTCTGGAAACACCATATATTTT
CDR3: CSVVPVHSGNTIYF

V: TRBV30
J: TRBJ1-2
D: -
size: -
DNA: TGTGCCTGGGACACGACTGCGGGCTACACCTTC
CDR3: CAWDTTAGYTF

V: TRBV18
J: TRBJ2-1
D: TRBD2
size: few
DNA: TGTGCCAGCTCACCGGGACTAGCACAGTATGAGCAGTTCTTC
CDR3: CASSPGLAQYEQFF

V: TRBV28
J: TRBJ1-1
D: TRBD1
size: -
DNA: TGTGCCAGCAACATACCGGGACAGAAGAACACTGAAGCTTTCTTT
CDR3: CASNIPGQKNTEAFF

V: TRBV12-3/TRBV12-4
J: TRBJ1-5
D: -
size: -
DNA: TGTGCCAGCGGAAAGGGGTGGAATCAGCCCCAGCATTTT
CDR3: CASGKGWNQPQHF

V: TRBV7-9
J: TRBJ2-7
D: -
size: -
DNA: TGTGCCAGCAGCTTTCTAGCGCTCGAGCAGTACTTC
CDR3: CASSFLALEQYF

V: TRBV5-4
J: TRBJ1-1
D: -
size: few
DNA: TGTGCCAGCAGACACGATTGGAGTAGTGAAGCTTTCTTT
CDR3: CASRHDWSSEAFF

V: TRBV19
J: TRBJ2-5
D: TRBD2
size: few
DNA: TGTGCCAGTAGGGCCGGGACTAGCGGGCCGGAGACCCAGTACTTC
CDR3: CASRAGTSGPETQYF

V: TRBV28
J: TRBJ2-2
D: -
size: few
DNA: TGTGCCAGCAGTTTGGGGGACAACCGGGAGCTGTTTTTT
CDR3: CASSLGDNRELFF

V: TRBV6-1
J: TRBJ2-3
D: -
size: -
DNA: TGTGCCAGCAGTGAAGAGAGGAGTGCAGATACGCAGTATTTT
CDR3: CASSEERSADTQYF

V: TRBV7-3
J: TRBJ1-1
D: -
size: -
DNA: TGTGCCAGCAGCTTAATGGGCCCGAACACTGAAGCTTTCTTT
CDR3: CASSLMGPNTEAFF

V: TRBV9
J: TRBJ2-5
D: -
size: -
DNA: TGTGCCAGCAGCGTTCGCACCGGAGAGACCCAGTACTTC
CDR3: CASSVRTGETQYF

V: TRBV15
J: TRBJ1-1
D: -
size: -
DNA: TGTGCCACCAGCAGAGACAGGGCCGATGAGATGAACACTGAAGCTTTCTTT
CDR3: CATSRDRADEMNTEAFF

V: TRBV7-9
J: TRBJ2-1
D: -
size: -
DNA: TGTGCCAGCAGCTTAGTCGGGTCTTACAATGAGCAGTTCTTC
CDR3: CASSLVGSYNEQFF

V: TRBV3-1/TRBV3-2
J: TRBJ2-2
D: TRBD1
size: -
DNA: TGTGCCAGCCGGGACAGGGGTTCAACCGGGGAGCTGTTTTTT
CDR3: CASRDRGSTGELFF

V: TRBV2
J: TRBJ2-7
D: TRBD1
size: -
DNA: TGTGCCAGCAGAACCTCACAGGGGGCGGGTGAGCAGTACTTC
CDR3: CASRTSQGAGEQYF

V: TRBV4-3
J: TRBJ2-3
D: -
size: -
DNA: TGCGCCAGCAGCCGCGGGACTTGGGGTGAAACGCAGTATTTT
CDR3: CASSRGTWGETQYF

V: TRBV6-5
J: TRBJ2-5
D: TRBD2
size: once
DNA: TGTGCCAGCACCTTAGCGGGTCAAGAGACCCAGTACTTC
CDR3: CASTLAGQETQYF

V: TRBV4-1
J: TRBJ2-1
D: -
size: -
DNA: TGCGCCAGCAGCCCGCGAGAAGGGGTCAATGAGCAGTTCTTC
CDR3: CASSPREGVNEQFF

V: TRBV23-1
J: TRBJ1-2
D: TRBD1
size: once
DNA: TGCGCCAGCAGTCACAGGGACAGGGGGTATGGCTACACCTTC
CDR3: CASSHRDRGYGYTF

V: TRBV2
J: TRBJ1-2
D: -
size: -
DNA: TGTGCCAGCAGTACAGAAAACTATGGCTACACCTTC
CDR3: CASSTENYGYTF

V: TRBV19
J: TRBJ2-1
D: TRBD1
size: once
DNA: TGTGCCAGTAGTATACGGGCAGGGGGCTTTTATGAGCAGTTCTTC
CDR3: CASSIRAGGFYEQFF

V: TRBV13
J: TRBJ2-7
D: -
size: -
DNA: TGTGCCAGCAGCTTAATGGTCGCCGGGTACGAGCAGTACTTC
CDR3: CASSLMVAGYEQYF

V: TRBV3-1/TRBV3-2
J: TRBJ2-1
D: -
size: -
DNA: TGTGCCAGCAGCCCCAGAGGGTCTGGCGGTGAGCAGTTCTTC
CDR3: CASSPRGSGGEQFF

V: TRBV28
J: TRBJ1-3
D: -
size: -
DNA: TGTGCCAGCAGTGGAGTTGGAAACACCATATATTTT
CDR3: CASSGVGNTIYF

V: TRBV6-5
J: TRBJ1-2
D: -
size: once
DNA: TGTGCCAGCAGTCGGGGGGCGACTAACTATGGCTACACCTTC
CDR3: CASSRGATNYGYTF

V: TRBV7-6
J: TRBJ2-5
D: TRBD2
size: once
DNA: TGTGCCAGCAGCCGATTGCCGGGACTAGCGGAAGAGACCCAGTACTTC
CDR3: CASSRLPGLAEETQYF